The 27 T cell receptor beta chains reported below all come from one sample, sequenced in a study of T cell responses to AZD1222 COVID-19 vaccine. Method: immunoSEQ multiplex PCR; TCRdb's copy keeps in-frame clones and lacks some. This table holds 120,000 or so clones, 80% to 90% found once. Sample: peripheral blood, taken on day 0 of AZD1222 vaccination. Every receptor here comes from an adult in good health.

V gene TRBV7-9 combines with J gene TRBJ1-2; D possibly corresponds to TRBD1 (5 bases). The germline V gene encodes CDR1 SEHNR and CDR2 FQNEAQ (reference sequence). V shed 8 bases and J shed 0 bases, with 10 bases lying between them. The CDR3 consists of 13 residues. This CDR3 is CASELGANYGYTF. The CDR3, as DNA: TGTGCCAGCGAACTAGGGGCTAACTATGGCTACACCTTC.

The rearrangement joins TRBV19 to TRBJ1-5; D might be TRBD1 (5 bases). The CDR3 is made up of 13 amino acids. Germline CDR1 is LNHDA and CDR2 is SQIVND (reference sequence). With 6 bases removed from V and 6 bases from J, the gap between germline ends came to 12 bases. The CDR3 region has the DNA TGTGCCAGTAGCCCGGTGGGGGTTCAGCCCCAGCATTTT. This translates into CASSPVGVQPQHF.

The chain has TRBV11-3 and TRBJ2-2; D unclear. The V gene's germline CDR1 is SGHNT and CDR2 YENEEA. V gave up 2 bases and J gave up 1 base, with 5 bases separating them. The CDR3 has 14 residues. The CDR3 loop is CASSLIVNTGELFF. CDR3 DNA sequence: TGTGCCAGCAGCTTAATCGTGAACACCGGGGAGCTGTTTTTT.

Remarks on this clone: The junction shows a germline mismatch at one end, possibly a read error. The V and J genes are TRBV2 and TRBJ2-7; 13 bases match TRBD2. Germline values: CDR1 SNHLY, CDR2 FYNNEI. The CDR3 has 11 amino acids. The CDR3 reads CASSTGLAGDF. CDR3 coding DNA: TGTGCCAGCAGTACAGGACTAGCGGGAGACTTC.

V is TRBV24-1 and J is TRBJ2-1; a weak D match, TRBD2 (5 bases). Per germline, CDR1 KGHDR and CDR2 SFDVKD. CDR3 length: 16 residues. Trimming took off 4 bases at V and 3 bases at J, with 15 bases between the two ends. CDR3 residues: CATSEVGGRVYNEQFF. CDR3 DNA sequence: TGTGCCACCAGTGAAGTTGGAGGTCGGGTCTACAATGAGCAGTTCTTC.

V usage is TRBV14 and J usage is TRBJ2-3; TRBD2 matches at 11 bases. With V trimmed by 1 base and J by 5 bases, 8 bases remained unmatched. Germline-derived CDR1 and CDR2 are SGHDN and FVKESK. This CDR3 spans 17 amino acids. CDR3 bases: TGTGCCAGCAGCCAAGGAATCCTAGCGGGAGGTGTAGATACGCAGTATTTT. Translation: CASSQGILAGGVDTQYF.

The chain's CDR3 is CASSHGTSGGYEQYF. DNA for the CDR3: TGTGCCAGCAGCCACGGGACTAGCGGGGGGTACGAGCAGTACTTC. V and J are TRBV3-1 (or the pseudogene TRBV3-2) and TRBJ2-7; 15 positions agree with TRBD2. Germline CDR1 is LGHDT and CDR2 is YNNKEL (reference sequence). The V gene end was trimmed by 3 bases and the J gene end by 4 bases; junction bases not matched to a gene: 1. The CDR3 spans 15 residues.

This CDR3 reads CASSIGQGGTYEQYF. Here the CDR3 DNA reads TGTGCCAGTAGTATTGGGCAGGGGGGGACCTACGAGCAGTACTTC. The V call is TRBV19, the J call TRBJ2-7, with D perhaps TRBD1 or TRBD2 (7 bases each). This CDR3 is built from 15 residues. The V end was cut by 3 bases, the J end by 2 bases, with 14 bases between. The germline V gene has CDR1 LNHDA and CDR2 SQIVND (reference sequence).

The genes are TRBV30 and TRBJ2-2; D is possibly TRBD2 (6 bases). Germline V gene sequence: CDR1 GTSNPN, CDR2 SVGIG (reference sequence). The V and J ends lost 2 bases and 9 bases respectively, with 13 bases between them. This CDR3 has 13 residues. DNA of the CDR3: TGTGCCTGGAGTACCGGGAGTGCGCGGGAGCTGTTTTTT. Its translation: CAWSTGSARELFF.

This clone was counted between two and nine times. V is TRBV6-5 and J is TRBJ1-2, with a tentative D call TRBD1 (5 bases). This CDR3 is built from 15 residues. CDR1 is MNHEY and CDR2 is SVGAGI in the germline V gene. Trimming pared 6 bases from V and 6 bases from J, leaving 20 bases between. CDR3 DNA sequence: TGTGCCAGCAGAGATTTGTCAGGGAAGGGCGATGGCTACACCTTC. Its protein is CASRDLSGKGDGYTF.

In nucleotides, the CDR3 is TGTGCCAGCAGTCCCAATCTCGGGACGGGCTATGGCTACACCTTC. As protein: CASSPNLGTGYGYTF. This chain joins TRBV28 and TRBJ1-2; tentatively, D is TRBD1 (5 bases). The CDR3 is 15 residues long. Trimming took off 5 bases at V and 4 bases at J, with 17 bases between the two ends. CDR1 is MDHEN and CDR2 is SYDVKM in the germline V gene.

The gene calls are TRBV5-5 and TRBJ1-2; a possible D gene is TRBD1 (5 bases). Germline CDR1 and CDR2: SGHKS and YYEKEE (reference sequence). The CDR3 runs 15 residues. Trimming left V 3 bases short and J 4 bases short, with 16 bases between. CDR3 loop: CASSSGGGDAYGYTF. The CDR3 DNA reads TGTGCCAGCAGCTCCGGGGGGGGAGATGCCTATGGCTACACCTTC.

V usage is TRBV19 and J usage is TRBJ2-2; D gene ambiguous. Deletions cut 3 bases from V and 4 bases from J, with 9 bases between. The CDR3 totals 14 residues. Germline V gene data show CDR1 as LNHDA and CDR2 as SQIVND (reference sequence). The CDR3 spells CASSIETPTGELFF. CDR3 coding DNA: TGTGCCAGTAGTATCGAGACACCCACCGGGGAGCTGTTTTTT.

This chain connects TRBV6-5 to TRBJ1-1; D unresolved. This CDR3 has 12 amino acids. Between the trimmed V and J ends, which lost 8 bases and 1 base, there was a span of 8 bases. Per the germline V gene, CDR1 is MNHEY and CDR2 is SVGAGI. In DNA, the CDR3 is TGTGCCAGCGGACTGAAGAACACTGAAGCTTTCTTT. This translates into CASGLKNTEAFF.

The rearrangement uses TRBV10-3 and TRBJ1-2; TRBD1 agrees at 8 bases. CDR1 and CDR2 (germline): ENHRY, SYGVKD. V gave up 6 bases and J gave up 8 bases; unmatched junction bases: 8. The CDR3 spans 13 residues. The CDR3 protein is CAIRAGGGGGYTF. CDR3 in DNA: TGTGCCATCAGAGCAGGGGGCGGGGGCGGCTACACCTTC.

The rearrangement links TRBV5-5 to TRBJ1-5; maybe TRBD1 (5 bases). Germline V CDR1 and CDR2: SGHKS, YYEKEE (reference sequence). V was cut by 7 bases and J by 1 base, with 12 bases left in between. This CDR3 comprises 14 residues. CDR3 in DNA: TGTGCCAGCGGACTGACAGCAAGCAATCAGCCCCAGCATTTT. Residues: CASGLTASNQPQHF.

V and J are TRBV2 and TRBJ1-4, with 10 bases fitting TRBD1. CDR3 size: 16 residues. Germline loops: CDR1 SNHLY, CDR2 FYNNEI. Trimming cost V 6 bases and J 2 bases; bases outside gene matches: 6. CDR3 loop: CASRRDRGLTNEKLFF. The CDR3 DNA is TGTGCCAGCAGGCGGGACAGGGGTCTCACTAATGAAAAACTGTTTTTT. The whole variable domain, remainder taken from reference TRBV2 and TRBJ1-4, is EPEVTQTPSHQVTQMGQEVILRCVPISNHLYFYWYRQILGQKVEFLVSFYNNEISEKSEIFDDQFSVERPDGSNFTLKIRSTKLEDSAMYFCASRRDRGLTNEKLFFGSGTQLSVL.

The V and J genes are TRBV3-1 (or the pseudogene TRBV3-2) and TRBJ2-7; the D is unclear. The V end lost 1 base, the J end lost 0 bases, and 16 bases lay between the germline ends. Germline V gene sequence: CDR1 LGHDT, CDR2 YNNKEL (reference sequence). The CDR3 runs 17 residues. The chain's CDR3 is CASSQGWARTVSYEQYF. Written as DNA, the CDR3 is TGTGCCAGCAGCCAAGGATGGGCTAGAACAGTCTCCTACGAGCAGTACTTC.

This chain uses TRBV5-4 with TRBJ1-1, with unresolved D. The CDR3 totals 15 residues. Trimming stripped 0 bases from V and 2 bases from J, with 11 bases between. Germline CDR1 reads SGHNT; CDR2 reads YYREEE (reference sequence). In DNA, the CDR3 is TGTGCCAGCAGCTTGGTGCGAACCGGAAACACTGAAGCTTTCTTT. Its translation: CASSLVRTGNTEAFF.

V and J are TRBV29-1 and TRBJ2-1; D gene ambiguous. With 1 base removed from V and 15 bases from J, the gap between germline ends came to 7 bases. The CDR3 is 9 residues long. CDR1 and CDR2 from the germline V gene are SQVTM and ANQGSEA. The CDR3 loop is CSVEVIRFF. For the CDR3, the DNA is TGCAGCGTTGAAGTCATAAGGTTCTTC.

The chain is built from TRBV7-9 and TRBJ2-7; a weak D match, TRBD1 (5 bases). V dropped 4 bases and J dropped 6 bases, with 16 bases sitting between them. This CDR3 has 14 residues. In germline, CDR1 is SEHNR, CDR2 FQNEAQ (reference sequence). The DNA of the CDR3 is TGTGCCAGCAGCTGGATGGCCCAGGGAACCGAGCAGTACTTC. This codes for CASSWMAQGTEQYF.

This sequence joins TRBV6-6 and TRBJ2-5; 8 bases line up with TRBD2. J lost 5 bases, V lost 7 bases, and 15 bases had no gene match. Germline V gene sequence: CDR1 MNHNY, CDR2 SVGAGI (reference sequence). CDR3 length: 16 amino acids. The CDR3 DNA reads TGTGCCAGCATTAGGGGGTTCACTAGCGGTACGGAGACCCAGTACTTC. This gives the protein CASIRGFTSGTETQYF.

This clone was recorded once. J is TRBJ2-1 and V is TRBV5-4; no clear D gene. The germline V and J ends were trimmed by 7 bases and 5 bases, with 16 bases remaining between them. The CDR3 runs 14 residues. Germline CDR1 and CDR2: SGHNT and YYREEE (reference sequence). The CDR3 region is CASGLENRNNEQFF. CDR3 nucleotides: TGTGCCAGCGGGCTAGAGAATCGTAACAATGAGCAGTTCTTC.

This sequence joins TRBV6-5 and TRBJ1-3; D call uncertain. Germline V lookup: CDR1 MNHEY, CDR2 SVGAGI. The CDR3 runs to 14 residues. V lost 10 bases and J 0 bases, leaving 13 bases between the germline ends. Written as DNA, the CDR3 is TGTGCCACACGGACCGGGAGCTCTGGAAACACCATATATTTT. It is translated as CATRTGSSGNTIYF.

The gene calls are TRBV5-4 and TRBJ2-7; 7 bases match TRBD2. The CDR3 spans 15 residues. After removal of 1 base from V and 4 bases from J, the junction contained 8 bases not matched to a gene. CDR1 SGHNT and CDR2 YYREEE come from the germline V gene (reference sequence). The CDR3 DNA reads TGTGCCAGCAGCTTGATACACGGGAGGCGGTACGAGCAGTACTTC. It translates to CASSLIHGRRYEQYF.

This clone turned up a few times. The chain carries TRBV11-2 and TRBJ1-6, with TRBD1 identical over 7 bases. Per the germline V gene, CDR1 is SGHAT and CDR2 is FQNNGV. There are 16 residues in the CDR3. J lost 5 bases, V lost 5 bases, and 9 bases had no gene match. CDR3 sequence: CASSTPRQGNNSPLHF. CDR3 DNA sequence: TGTGCCAGCAGCACCCCACGACAGGGTAATAATTCACCCCTCCACTTT.

This chain uses TRBV3-1 (or the pseudogene TRBV3-2) with TRBJ1-3, with D perhaps matching TRBD1 (6 bases). The CDR3 consists of 15 residues. Trimming cost V 4 bases and J 4 bases, with 14 bases left between them. CDR1 is LGHDT, CDR2 YNNKEL, per germline (reference sequence). The DNA for the CDR3 is TGTGCCAGCAGCCTTCTGGGGGCGGAGGGAAACACCATATATTTT. It encodes CASSLLGAEGNTIYF.